This T cell receptor beta chain originates from a study of cytomegalovirus exposure and HLA in healthy donors. Regarding this clone: What it binds is unknown.

Whole-study findings and limits: Analyses of presence/absence relied on an assumption of roughly uniform sequencing depth across donors. Most TCR beta V segments were productive about 90% or about 30% of the time in an earlier analysis. Trimming of TCR beta V- and J-genes showed a link, identified in a later analysis, to a missense DCLRE1C variant. Reported findings show TCR beta sequences accurately forecast HLA-A and HLA-B alleles in most subjects.

A multiplex PCR was run with 60 Vbeta primers and 13 Jbeta primers. Clones were sequenced by immunoSEQ multiplex PCR, and TCRdb holds only the in-frame ones, with some missing. The repertoire holds roughly 150,000 clones, with around four fifths as singletons. CDR1 and CDR2 (germline): LGHNA, YNFKEQ. The J segment lost 7 bases and the V segment lost 1 base, leaving 7 bases of the junction unmatched. This CDR3 comprises 15 residues. The sequencing input was PBMCs. This chain uses TRBV4-2 with TRBJ2-1; 7 nucleotides line up with TRBD2. The clonotype comes from a man aged 18-30 years in good health and CMV-seropositive. Here the CDR3 reads CASSQGAGEGNEQFF. In nucleotides, the CDR3 is TGTGCCAGCAGCCAAGGGGCGGGAGAGGGGAATGAGCAGTTCTTC.